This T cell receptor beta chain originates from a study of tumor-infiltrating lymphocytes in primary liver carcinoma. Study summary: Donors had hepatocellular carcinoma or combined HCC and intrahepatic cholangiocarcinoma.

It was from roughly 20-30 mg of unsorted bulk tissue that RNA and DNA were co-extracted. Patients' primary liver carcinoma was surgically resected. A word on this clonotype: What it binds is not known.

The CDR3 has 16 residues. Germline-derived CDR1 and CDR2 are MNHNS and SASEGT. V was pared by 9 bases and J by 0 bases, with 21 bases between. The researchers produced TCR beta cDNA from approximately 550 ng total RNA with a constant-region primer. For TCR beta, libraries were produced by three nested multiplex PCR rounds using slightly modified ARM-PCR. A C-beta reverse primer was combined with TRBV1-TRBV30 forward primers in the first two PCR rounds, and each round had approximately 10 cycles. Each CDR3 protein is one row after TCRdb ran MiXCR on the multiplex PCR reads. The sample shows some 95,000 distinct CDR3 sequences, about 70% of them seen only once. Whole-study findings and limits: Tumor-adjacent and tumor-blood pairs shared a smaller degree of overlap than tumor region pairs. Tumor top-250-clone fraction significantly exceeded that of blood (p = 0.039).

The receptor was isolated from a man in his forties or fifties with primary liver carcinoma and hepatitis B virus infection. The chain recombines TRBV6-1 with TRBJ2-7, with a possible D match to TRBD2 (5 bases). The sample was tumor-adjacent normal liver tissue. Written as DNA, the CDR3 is TGTGCCAGAAGTTTAGCCTGGGGAGATAACTCCTACGAGCAGTACTTC. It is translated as CARSLAWGDNSYEQYF.